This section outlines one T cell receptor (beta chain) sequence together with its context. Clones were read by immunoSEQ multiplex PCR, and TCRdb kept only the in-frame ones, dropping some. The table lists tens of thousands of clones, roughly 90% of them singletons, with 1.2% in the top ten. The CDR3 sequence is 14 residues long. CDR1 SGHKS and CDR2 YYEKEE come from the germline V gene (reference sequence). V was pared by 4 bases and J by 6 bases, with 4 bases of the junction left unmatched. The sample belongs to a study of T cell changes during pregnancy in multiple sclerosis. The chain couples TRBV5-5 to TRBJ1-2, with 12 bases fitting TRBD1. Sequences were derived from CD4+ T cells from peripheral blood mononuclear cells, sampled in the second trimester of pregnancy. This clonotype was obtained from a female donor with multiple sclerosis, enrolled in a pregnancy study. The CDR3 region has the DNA TGTGCCAGCAGCCAAGGGACAGGGGGCAATGGCTACACCTTC. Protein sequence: CASSQGTGGNGYTF.